This is a list of T cell receptor beta chains from one sample in a study of cytotoxic CD8 clonotypes in ibrutinib-treated CLL. The table came from immunoSEQ multiplex PCR; TCRdb's copy has only in-frame clones and leaves some out. The sample lists around 130,000 clones; around four fifths were seen once. Sequences were derived from PBMCs, sampled after 24 months of ibrutinib treatment. The receptors were gathered from a human donor with chronic lymphocytic leukemia. The CDR3 runs from the conserved cysteine through the conserved F or W. Fields, in order: D gene, V gene, J gene, clone size, CDR3 DNA, CDR3 protein. The D gene is left open where the match is weak. Clone size appears in some rows only: once, few, many, or a class for an expanded clone.

D: .; V: TRBV19; J: TRBJ2-3; size: .; DNA: TGTGCCAGTAGTACGCAGACTAGGAATACGCAGTATTTT; CDR3: CASSTQTRNTQYF
D: TRBD2; V: TRBV19; J: TRBJ2-3; size: .; DNA: TGTGCCAGTAGTATGGCGGGGGATAGCGGGGGCACTATGAATACGCAGTATTTT; CDR3: CASSMAGDSGGTMNTQYF
D: TRBD1; V: TRBV7-2; J: TRBJ1-1; size: .; DNA: TGTGCCAGCAGCTTAGGCAGGGGGGAGTACACTGAAGCTTTCTTT; CDR3: CASSLGRGEYTEAFF
D: .; V: TRBV6-6; J: TRBJ2-7; size: once; DNA: TGTGCCAGCAGTCCAATCCCATTATATGCAGGGAACGAGCAGTACTTC; CDR3: CASSPIPLYAGNEQYF
D: .; V: TRBV7-3; J: TRBJ2-3; size: .; DNA: TGTGCCAGCAGCTTAATGGGGGGCATCACAGATACGCAGTATTTT; CDR3: CASSLMGGITDTQYF
D: .; V: TRBV28; J: TRBJ1-2; size: .; DNA: TGTGCCAGCAGTTTCGGGGGTCGCGGCTACACCTTC; CDR3: CASSFGGRGYTF
D: .; V: TRBV7-7; J: TRBJ2-2; size: .; DNA: TGTGCCAGCAGCTCGGGTGCCGGGGAGCTGTTTTTT; CDR3: CASSSGAGELFF
D: TRBD1; V: TRBV11-3; J: TRBJ2-6; size: .; DNA: TGTGCCAGCAGCTTACAGGGGGCAGGCGGGGCCAACGTCCTGACTTTC; CDR3: CASSLQGAGGANVLTF
D: TRBD2; V: TRBV28; J: TRBJ2-3; size: .; DNA: TGTGCCAGCAGTAGCCCTCGGGGGAGGGCAGATACGCAGTATTTT; CDR3: CASSSPRGRADTQYF
D: .; V: TRBV7-6; J: TRBJ1-6; size: .; DNA: TGTGCCAGCAGCCCCGGACAGCGAAATTCACCCCTCCACTTT; CDR3: CASSPGQRNSPLHF
D: .; V: TRBV25-1; J: TRBJ1-6; size: .; DNA: TGTGCCAGCACCCAGGGGCCTAATTCACCCCTCCACTTT; CDR3: CASTQGPNSPLHF
D: TRBD1; V: TRBV5-1; J: TRBJ2-5; size: .; DNA: TGCGCCAGCAGCTTTGGACAGGCTCAAGAGACCCAGTACTTC; CDR3: CASSFGQAQETQYF
D: TRBD1; V: TRBV28; J: TRBJ1-5; size: .; DNA: TGTGCCAGCAGCCCTCGACAGGGGGCGAGGCAGCCCCAGCATTTT; CDR3: CASSPRQGARQPQHF
D: TRBD1; V: TRBV30; J: TRBJ2-7; size: .; DNA: TGTGCCTGGAGTGTAAAGGGGACAGTAACCTACGAGCAGTACTTC; CDR3: CAWSVKGTVTYEQYF
D: .; V: TRBV4-2; J: TRBJ2-3; size: .; DNA: TGTGCCAGCAAAGAAGACGAGACAGATACGCAGTATTTT; CDR3: CASKEDETDTQYF
D: .; V: TRBV5-1; J: TRBJ2-5; size: .; DNA: TGCGCCAGCAGCTTCTTTGGTGCGGAGACCCAGTACTTC; CDR3: CASSFFGAETQYF
D: .; V: TRBV6-5; J: TRBJ1-6; size: few; DNA: TGTGCCAGCAGTTACAGGACAGCTCCTACTTCACCCCTCCACTTT; CDR3: CASSYRTAPTSPLHF
D: TRBD1; V: TRBV10-1; J: TRBJ1-4; size: .; DNA: TGCGCCAGCAGGCTACCTTTAGGGACAGGGGTGAGAGAAAAACTGTTTTTT; CDR3: CASRLPLGTGVREKLFF
D: .; V: TRBV28; J: TRBJ1-4; size: .; DNA: TGTGCCAGTGTATCGGGGGGCAGGTATGAAAAACTGTTTTTT; CDR3: CASVSGGRYEKLFF
D: .; V: TRBV27; J: TRBJ1-2; size: .; DNA: TGTGCCAGCAGTTACGTTTCCCAAGGGCCAGCTAACTATGGCTACACCTTC; CDR3: CASSYVSQGPANYGYTF
D: .; V: TRBV10-3; J: TRBJ2-5; size: .; DNA: TGTGCCATCAGTGACCACGGAAAGGGACCCCAAGAGACCCAGTACTTC; CDR3: CAISDHGKGPQETQYF
D: TRBD1; V: TRBV5-1; J: TRBJ1-2; size: .; DNA: TGCGCCAGCAGCTTGGCTCTTCCCGGGACAGGGGGAGGCTACACCTTC; CDR3: CASSLALPGTGGGYTF
D: .; V: TRBV5-6; J: TRBJ2-7; size: .; DNA: TGTGCCAGCAGCTTGGGGGTTGCGGACGGCGAGCAGTACTTC; CDR3: CASSLGVADGEQYF
D: .; V: TRBV7-3; J: TRBJ2-2; size: .; DNA: TGTGCCAGCAGCTCAATTCCGGGGGCCGGGGAGCTGTTTTTT; CDR3: CASSSIPGAGELFF
D: TRBD1; V: TRBV5-4; J: TRBJ2-3; size: few; DNA: TGTGCCAGCAGCTTGACGACAGGGTCCAGGGCCGATACGCAGTATTTT; CDR3: CASSLTTGSRADTQYF
D: .; V: TRBV5-6; J: TRBJ2-5; size: .; DNA: TGTGCCAGCAGCTCGCCGGTGGGGGGTCTCCAAGAGACCCAGTACTTC; CDR3: CASSSPVGGLQETQYF
D: .; V: TRBV10-3; J: TRBJ2-7; size: .; DNA: TGTGCCATCAGTGAGCGGGCCTACGAGCAGTACTTC; CDR3: CAISERAYEQYF
D: .; V: TRBV7-9; J: TRBJ2-6; size: .; DNA: TGTGCCAGCAGCATACACCAGGGATCTGGGGCCAACGTCCTGACTTTC; CDR3: CASSIHQGSGANVLTF
D: TRBD2; V: TRBV19; J: TRBJ2-2; size: .; DNA: TGTGCCAGTAGTACCAGCGGGGGACCCACCGGGGAGCTGTTTTTT; CDR3: CASSTSGGPTGELFF
D: .; V: TRBV5-5; J: TRBJ1-2; size: .; DNA: TGTGCCAGCAGCTTGGTCCCGAGTCAATATGCTCGGGGCTACACCTTC; CDR3: CASSLVPSQYARGYTF
D: .; V: TRBV14; J: TRBJ1-2; size: .; DNA: TGTGCCAGCAGCCAAGCCCGGGGGGGCGCGTGGGGCTACACCTTC; CDR3: CASSQARGGAWGYTF
D: .; V: TRBV29-1; J: TRBJ2-6; size: .; DNA: TGCAGCGTCGCACTCGAAAGGTCTGGGGCCAACGTCCTGACTTTC; CDR3: CSVALERSGANVLTF
D: TRBD1; V: TRBV11-1; J: TRBJ1-2; size: .; DNA: TGTGCCAGCAGCTTAGAGGGGACAGGGGCGACTCGCTATGGCTACACCTTC; CDR3: CASSLEGTGATRYGYTF
D: .; V: TRBV6-5; J: TRBJ1-2; size: .; DNA: TGTGCCAGCAGTTCCCGGGACTTTTATGGCTACACCTTC; CDR3: CASSSRDFYGYTF
D: TRBD1; V: TRBV27; J: TRBJ1-2; size: .; DNA: TGTGCCAGCAGTTACAGGGGACCGTATGGCTACACCTTC; CDR3: CASSYRGPYGYTF
D: .; V: TRBV7-2; J: TRBJ2-1; size: once; DNA: TGTGCCAGCAGCCTGGCCCAAAGTTACAATGAGCAGTTCTTC; CDR3: CASSLAQSYNEQFF
D: TRBD1; V: TRBV6-5; J: TRBJ2-2; size: .; DNA: TGTGCCAGCAGAAAACAGGGGGGTACCGGGGAGCTGTTTTTT; CDR3: CASRKQGGTGELFF
D: TRBD1; V: TRBV6-6; J: TRBJ1-1; size: .; DNA: TGTGCCAGCAGAAAAGGGACAGTGAACACTGAAGCTTTCTTT; CDR3: CASRKGTVNTEAFF
D: TRBD2; V: TRBV19; J: TRBJ2-3; size: .; DNA: TGTGCCTGTACTGATTCCGGGGGGTCCACAGATACGCAGTATTTT; CDR3: CACTDSGGSTDTQYF
D: .; V: TRBV2; J: TRBJ2-2; size: .; DNA: TGTGCCAGCAGTGAAGCGCCTGGCAGATCTGGAGGGGAGCTGTTTTTT; CDR3: CASSEAPGRSGGELFF
D: TRBD1; V: TRBV19; J: TRBJ1-5; size: .; DNA: TGTGCCAGTAAGACAGGGATAAGCAATCAGCCCCAGCATTTT; CDR3: CASKTGISNQPQHF
D: .; V: TRBV30; J: TRBJ1-3; size: .; DNA: TGTGCCTGGGCAACAGGGACTGGAAACACCATATATTTT; CDR3: CAWATGTGNTIYF
D: .; V: TRBV10-3; J: TRBJ2-3; size: .; DNA: TGTGCCATCTTAGGCACGGGGGTAGCAGATACGCAGTATTTT; CDR3: CAILGTGVADTQYF
D: TRBD1; V: TRBV30; J: TRBJ2-7; size: .; DNA: TGTGCCTGGAGAATAAACAGGGGGTGGTCCTACGAGCAGTACTTC; CDR3: CAWRINRGWSYEQYF
D: TRBD1; V: TRBV10-1; J: TRBJ1-4; size: .; DNA: TGCGCCAGCAGATTACAGGGGCCGGGGGAAAAACTGTTTTTT; CDR3: CASRLQGPGEKLFF
D: .; V: TRBV11-1; J: TRBJ2-7; size: once; DNA: TGTGCCAGCAGCTTAATTTGGGGTTCCTACGAGCAGTACTTC; CDR3: CASSLIWGSYEQYF
D: .; V: TRBV19; J: TRBJ1-5; size: .; DNA: TGTGCCAGTAGTATAGTTGTGAGTCAGCCCCAGCATTTT; CDR3: CASSIVVSQPQHF
D: .; V: TRBV6-5; J: TRBJ2-1; size: .; DNA: TGTGCCAGCAGTGGAGGGGTCAGGCATGAGCAGTTCTTC; CDR3: CASSGGVRHEQFF
D: TRBD1; V: TRBV10-3; J: TRBJ1-5; size: .; DNA: TGTGCCATCGGCGGGACAGGGGATCAGCCCCAGCATTTT; CDR3: CAIGGTGDQPQHF
D: TRBD1; V: TRBV5-1; J: TRBJ2-6; size: .; DNA: TGCGCCAGCAGCTTGGACAGGGGGCGAGACGTCCTGACTTTC; CDR3: CASSLDRGRDVLTF